The entry that follows covers one TCR beta chain sequence. It lacks a known antigen. There are no base qualities to consult, and no much larger clone falls within one base. TCRbeta CDR3 regions were sequenced with the immunoSEQ Assay. After extraction, genomic DNA underwent amplification by bias-controlled multiplex PCR, followed by high-throughput sequencing. In the paper's pipeline: To quantify the absolute abundance of every unique TCRbeta CDR3 region, sequences were collapsed and filtered. T cell fraction was estimated by normalization of TCRbeta template counts to usable DNA, with usable DNA being measured through amplification of reference genes present in all nucleated cells. Repertoire TCRs were annotated as SARS-CoV-2-specific when V gene, CDR3 amino acid sequence and J gene were exactly matched to a known reactive TCR set. The reference SARS-CoV-2 TCR set came from MIRA and was filtered for enrichment in COVID-19-positive ImmuneCODE repertoires, removing public or cross-reactive TCRs. Using the MIRA antigens, annotated TCRs were further analysed by specific ORF or by position within an ORF. Breadth was defined as the number of annotated unique rearrangements divided by the total number of unique productive rearrangements, and depth was defined as the summed frequency of the annotated unique rearrangements. Group comparisons of TCR breadth used two-sided Wilcoxon rank-sum tests. This immuneACCESS table, as held by TCRdb, lists in-frame sequences with V and J called but not all clones. Of the missing ones, under half trace to an unresolved V gene in checked studies; the others have no known cause. That table gives V, J and clone size, and the DNA gave D and trimming. The sample data list about 460,000 clones, and 70% to 90% of these were observed just once. 1.7% of the sample is held by the ten biggest clonotypes.

The treatment or condition label corresponds to: over 15 received Ad26.COV2.S at low or high dose, single or two shots; a few received placebo; per-sample allocation not given. Repertoires of vaccine and placebo recipients were sequenced from samples taken on day 63 after the first injection. Cohort 1b enrolled 20 to 30 adults aged 18-55 years at a single site in Boston, USA, between 29 July and 7 August 2020. Ad26.COV2.S was a replication-incompetent adenovirus type 26 vector that expressed a prefusion-stabilized SARS-CoV-2 spike protein derived from the original Wuhan strain. The record originates from a study of Ad26.COV2.S vaccination and SARS-CoV-2 variants (dated by TCRdb to the early 2020s). For context, the study as a whole: Vaccine-arm donors were drawn from COV1001, a multicentre, randomized, double-blind, placebo-controlled phase I-IIa trial of Ad26.COV2.S in healthy adults. Dosing of Ad26.COV2.S was intramuscular, at either 5x10^10 or 1x10^11 viral particles, delivered as one shot or as two shots spaced 56 days apart. TCRbeta repertoire sequencing served as the tool for gauging how specific and how broad the SARS-CoV-2-reactive T cell receptors were following Ad26.COV2.S vaccination. The TCR-sequenced set comprised approximately 30 samples: approximately 19 Ad26.COV2.S vaccine recipients, 5 placebo recipients and 8 SARS-CoV-2 convalescent individuals. Trial participants were randomized into five groups of five: low-dose or high-dose Ad26.COV2.S given once or twice, or placebo on both occasions. Throughout the experiments and outcome assessment, investigators stayed blinded to trial group allocation. The paper's findings and limits, for the study overall: It was noted by the authors that total T cell responses may have been underestimated by the TCR breadth and depth analyses. Ad26.COV2.S recipients had higher spike-specific TCR breadth than placebo recipients (P = 0.0014). The study lacked the statistical power to compare responses across vaccine doses or regimens. Non-spike TCR breadth was comparable between vaccine and placebo recipients, consistent with the vaccine containing only spike. After vaccination, substantial breadth of spike-specific CD8+ and CD4+ T cell responses was reported.

From its cysteine to its phenylalanine, the CDR3 spans 13 amino acids. CDR3 DNA is the only sequence kept; it has 39 bases, read in frame from the first base. CDR1 and CDR2 are read off the germline V gene as SGHTA and FQGNSA. Trimming accounts for 5 bases at V and 7 bases at J, while the number of junction bases matched to no gene is 7. The receptor was isolated from a person between 18 and 60 years old who received the Ad26.COV2.S COVID-19 vaccine or a placebo. The chain employs TRBV7-2 and TRBJ2-5; 7 of the junction bases match TRBD2. Sample: peripheral blood, taken in a trial of Ad26.COV2.S vaccine versus placebo. The CDR3 reads as follows: CASSLGLGGTQYF. The sequenced DNA: TGTGCCAGCAGCCTAGGACTAGGAGGGACCCAGTACTTC.